This TCR beta chain was observed in a study of T cells expressing NK-cell markers. Study background: Obtained from sorted CD3+CD56+NKG2C+, CD3+CD56+NKG2C- and CD3+CD56-NKG2C+ T cells were the TCR beta repertoires.

In generating TCR beta cDNA, 5'RACE template switching with UMIs was used. For each CDR3 protein, TCRdb gives one entry from its re-call of the 5' RACE reads, without DNA. The listing records hundreds of thousands of distinct CDR3 sequences. CDR1 and CDR2 (germline): SGHTA, FQGNSA. This CDR3 has 16 residues. Sequencing was carried out using blood T cells: a sorted CD56 or NKG2C T cell subset, CD4+ or CD8+ T cells, or bulk PBMC T cells (not recorded which). This sequence was found in a man aged 18 to 35 in good health. The chain carries TRBV7-2 and TRBJ1-2; the D call of TRBD1 rests on TCRdb alone, since no DNA is present to check it. The CDR3 region is CASSPRMSQSSYGYTF.